The sequence of this TCR beta chain was determined in a study of CD8 T cells in Susac syndrome (dated by TCRdb to about 2019). For context, the study as a whole: Whether CD8+ T cell activation and differentiation in Susac syndrome was antigen driven was tested using repertoire sequencing. Clonality of the CD8+ T cell repertoire was compared between 11 to 12 healthy donors, about 14 Susac syndrome patients and about 15 multiple sclerosis patients.

In this sample, this clonotype turned up once. Its antigen specificity is not known. No much larger clonotype is one base removed from it; base qualities were not supplied. One read offers little support. RNA was extracted using the RNeasy kit, and roughly 0.5 to 1 microgram was reverse transcribed with random hexamers. TCR beta CDR3 regions were amplified with the immunoSEQ multiplex PCR assay covering 54 Vbeta and 13 Jbeta segments. PCR amplification bias was corrected by using a synthetic template baseline for primer optimization and computational correction. In the authors' own workflow: Reads were annotated to V, D and J genes per IMGT and analyzed with immunoSEQ Analyzer, keeping only productive sequences. To calculate clonality, Shannon entropy was normalized by log2 of the number of productive unique sequences and then subtracted from one. For each patient and control, public and private clones were evaluated within the 100 most prevalent clones. Clones were defined as Susac-specific if absent from the healthy and MS cohorts, from approximately 1,100 published viral clones and from other ImmuneACCESS disease sequences. In-frame beta chains were kept once TCRdb had trimmed the public reads at Q25 with fastp and called clones with MiXCR. Identical CDR3 protein sequences are pooled into one entry, listed with their most common genes and DNA. Here the V and J calls rest on TCRdb's processing, not on the authors' analysis. A total of about 150,000 distinct CDR3 sequences appear in this sample, roughly 95% of them only once. The ten largest clones capture approximately 0.15% of the sample.

High-throughput TCR beta sequencing profiled peripheral blood CD8+ and CD4+ T cells from healthy donors, Susac syndrome patients and multiple sclerosis patients. The multiple sclerosis controls were treatment-naive patients whose relapsing-remitting disease, either stable or active, fulfilled the revised McDonald criteria. Bulk CD8+ and CD4+ T cells were purified by magnetic negative isolation, while CD8+ TEMRA cells were enriched using FACS. Blood was drawn into EDTA tubes, processed within 24 hours, and PBMCs were isolated by density gradient centrifugation. PBMCs intended for TCR sequencing were frozen in liquid nitrogen and were later thawed in a 37 degrees C water bath. The sorted or isolated CD4+, CD8+ and CD8+ TEMRA cells reached a purity of at least 90%. The paper's findings and limits, for the study overall: The TCR sequencing and HLA analysis was acknowledged to have included a relatively small number of individuals.

V sheds 7 bases and J sheds 5 bases, leaving 8 bases between their ends. According to the germline V gene (reference sequence), CDR1 reads LNHDA and CDR2 reads SQIVND. Counted from cysteine to phenylalanine, this CDR3 has 11 amino acids. Left in the record is the CDR3 DNA by itself, 33 bases read in frame from the first base. The source is a human donor with multiple sclerosis. The chain links TRBV19 with TRBJ1-1; no D gene is confidently identified. Sequenced sample: CD8+ T cells from PBMCs. The bases are TGTGCCAGTATCCTGGGGACTGAAGCTTTCTTT. This sequence encodes CASILGTEAFF.